This T cell receptor (beta chain) originates from a study of shared clonotypes between healthy human individuals. Study-level information: CD4 naive and CD4 memory each took three plates per donor, while CD8 naive took two and CD8 memory one. General observations from the study: Generation probability values for non-shared clonotypes were lower than those for clonotypes shared by all four donors. About 5% was the fraction of naive CD4 clonotypes found shared across four donors.

With regard to this clone: Antigen: not known.

Terminally differentiated effector memory CD45RA+ cells were excluded from the naive CD8 cells, which were CD45RO-negative and positively selected for CCR7. The authors loaded 200 ng DNA, 30,000 to 35,000 T cell genomes, into sorted-subset replicate PCRs. TCRdb's table, derived via immunoSEQ multiplex PCR, lists solely in-frame clones and lacks some. The sample has about 2 million clones; just under 95% are singletons. V lost 1 base, J lost 5 bases, and 3 bases stayed unmatched. Per the germline V gene, CDR1 is LGHNA and CDR2 is YSLEER. The CDR3 totals 15 residues. The chain links TRBV4-3 to TRBJ2-1; 9 nucleotides align to TRBD2. The sample was naive CD8+ T cells sorted from blood. The receptor was isolated from a man younger than 30 in good health. The CDR3 DNA reads TGCGCCAGCAGCCAAGGACTAGCGGTAAACAATGAGCAGTTCTTC. It encodes CASSQGLAVNNEQFF.